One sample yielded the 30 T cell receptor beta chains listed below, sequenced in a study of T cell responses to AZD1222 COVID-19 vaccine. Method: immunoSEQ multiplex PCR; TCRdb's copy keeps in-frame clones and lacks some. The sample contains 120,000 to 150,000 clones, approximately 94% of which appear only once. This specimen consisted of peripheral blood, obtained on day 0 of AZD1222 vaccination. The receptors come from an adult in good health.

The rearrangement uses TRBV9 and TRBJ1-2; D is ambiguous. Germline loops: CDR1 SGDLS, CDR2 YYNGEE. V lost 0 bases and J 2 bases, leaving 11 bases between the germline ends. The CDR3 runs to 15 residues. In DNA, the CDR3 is TGTGCCAGCAGCGTAGCTCTCACAGCAAACTATGGCTACACCTTC. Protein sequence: CASSVALTANYGYTF.

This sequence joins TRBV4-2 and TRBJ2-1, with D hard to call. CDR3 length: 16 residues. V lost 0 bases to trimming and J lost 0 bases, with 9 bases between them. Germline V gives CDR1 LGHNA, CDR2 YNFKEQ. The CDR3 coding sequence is TGTGCCAGCAGCCAAGAAGCCCCGAGCTCCTACAATGAGCAGTTCTTC. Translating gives CASSQEAPSSYNEQFF.

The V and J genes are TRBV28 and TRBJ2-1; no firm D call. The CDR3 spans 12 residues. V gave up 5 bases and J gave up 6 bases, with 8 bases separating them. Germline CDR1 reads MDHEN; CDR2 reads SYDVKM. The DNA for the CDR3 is TGTGCCAGCAGTCCCCCGGTCAATGAGCAGTTCTTC. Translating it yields CASSPPVNEQFF.

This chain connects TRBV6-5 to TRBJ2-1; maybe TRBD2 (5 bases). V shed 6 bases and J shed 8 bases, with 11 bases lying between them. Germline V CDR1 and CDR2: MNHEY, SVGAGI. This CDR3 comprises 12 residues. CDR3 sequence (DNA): TGTGCCAGCAGCCCACTAGGACATGAGCAGTTCTTC. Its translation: CASSPLGHEQFF.

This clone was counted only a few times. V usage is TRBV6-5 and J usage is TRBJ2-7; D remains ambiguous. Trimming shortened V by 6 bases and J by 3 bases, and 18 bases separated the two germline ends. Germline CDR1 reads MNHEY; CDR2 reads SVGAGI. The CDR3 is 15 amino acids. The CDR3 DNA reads TGTGCCAGCAGACCTACCGTAGCCGGTAACTACGAGCAGTACTTC. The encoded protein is CASRPTVAGNYEQYF.

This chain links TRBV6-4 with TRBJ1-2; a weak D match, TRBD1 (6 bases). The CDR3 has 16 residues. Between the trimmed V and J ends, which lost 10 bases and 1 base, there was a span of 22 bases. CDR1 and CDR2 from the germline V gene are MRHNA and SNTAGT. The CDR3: CATPGGRATHNYGYTF. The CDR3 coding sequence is TGTGCCACCCCGGGGGGCAGAGCAACCCATAACTATGGCTACACCTTC.

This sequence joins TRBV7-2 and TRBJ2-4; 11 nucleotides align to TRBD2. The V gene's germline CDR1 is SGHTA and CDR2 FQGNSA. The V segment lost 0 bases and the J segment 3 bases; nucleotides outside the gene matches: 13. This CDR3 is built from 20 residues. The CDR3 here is CASSLAVAGGVHGRKNIQYF. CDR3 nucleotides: TGTGCCAGCAGCTTAGCTGTAGCGGGGGGGGTCCACGGACGCAAAAACATTCAGTACTTC.

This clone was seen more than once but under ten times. The CDR3, as DNA: TGTGCCAGCAGCTTGGAGGACACAGATACGCAGTATTTT. Translated: CASSLEDTDTQYF. The chain links TRBV11-3 to TRBJ2-3; TRBD2 is a possible D gene (5 bases). The CDR3 has 13 residues. V was clipped by 3 bases and J by 2 bases, with 6 bases between them. In germline, CDR1 is SGHNT, CDR2 YENEEA.

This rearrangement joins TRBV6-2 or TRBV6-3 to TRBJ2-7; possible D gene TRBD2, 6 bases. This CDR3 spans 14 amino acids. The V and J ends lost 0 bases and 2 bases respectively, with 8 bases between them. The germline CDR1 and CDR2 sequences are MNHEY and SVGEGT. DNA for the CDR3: TGTGCCAGCAGTTACTCCCGGGGGACCTACGAGCAGTACTTC. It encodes CASSYSRGTYEQYF.

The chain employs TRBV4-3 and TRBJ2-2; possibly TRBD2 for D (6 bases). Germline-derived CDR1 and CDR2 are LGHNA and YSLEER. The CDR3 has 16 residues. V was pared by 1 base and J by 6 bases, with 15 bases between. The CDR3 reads CASSQGLAQVPGELFF. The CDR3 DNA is TGCGCCAGCAGCCAAGGGCTAGCGCAAGTCCCCGGGGAGCTGTTTTTT.

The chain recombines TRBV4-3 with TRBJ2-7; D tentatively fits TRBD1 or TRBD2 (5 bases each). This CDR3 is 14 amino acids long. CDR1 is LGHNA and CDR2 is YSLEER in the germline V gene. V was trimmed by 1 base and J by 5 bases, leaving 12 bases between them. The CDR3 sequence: CASSQAEGLNEQYF. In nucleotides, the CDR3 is TGCGCCAGCAGCCAAGCTGAGGGGCTCAACGAGCAGTACTTC.

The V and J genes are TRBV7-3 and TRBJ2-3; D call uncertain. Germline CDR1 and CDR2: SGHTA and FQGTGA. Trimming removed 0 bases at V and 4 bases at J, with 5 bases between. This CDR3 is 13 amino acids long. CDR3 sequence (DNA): TGTGCCAGCAGCTTAACCGTCCCAGATACGCAGTATTTT. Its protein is CASSLTVPDTQYF. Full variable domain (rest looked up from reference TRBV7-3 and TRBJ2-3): GAGVSQTPSNKVTEKGKYVELRCDPISGHTALYWYRQSLGQGPEFLIYFQGTGAADDSGLPNDRFFAVRPEGSVSTLKIQRTERGDSAVYLCASSLTVPDTQYFGPGTRLTVL.

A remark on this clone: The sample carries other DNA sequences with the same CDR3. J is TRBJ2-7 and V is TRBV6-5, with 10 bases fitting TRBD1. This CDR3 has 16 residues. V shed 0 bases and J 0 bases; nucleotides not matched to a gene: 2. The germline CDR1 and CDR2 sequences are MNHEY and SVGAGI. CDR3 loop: CASSYSRTGGSYEQYF. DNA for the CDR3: TGTGCCAGCAGTTACTCCCGGACAGGGGGCTCCTACGAGCAGTACTTC.

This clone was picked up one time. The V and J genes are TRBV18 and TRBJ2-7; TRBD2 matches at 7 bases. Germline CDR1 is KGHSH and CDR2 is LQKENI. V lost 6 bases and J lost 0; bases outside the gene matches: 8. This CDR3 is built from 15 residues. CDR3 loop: CASSPTSVGSYEQYF. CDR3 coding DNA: TGTGCCAGCTCCCCCACTAGCGTCGGCTCCTACGAGCAGTACTTC.

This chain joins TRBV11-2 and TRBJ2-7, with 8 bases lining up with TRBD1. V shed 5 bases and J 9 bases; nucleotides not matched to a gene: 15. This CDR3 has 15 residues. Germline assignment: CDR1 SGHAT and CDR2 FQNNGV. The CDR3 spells CASSADRGPTYWQYF. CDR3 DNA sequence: TGTGCCAGCAGCGCCGACAGGGGACCAACTTACTGGCAGTACTTC.

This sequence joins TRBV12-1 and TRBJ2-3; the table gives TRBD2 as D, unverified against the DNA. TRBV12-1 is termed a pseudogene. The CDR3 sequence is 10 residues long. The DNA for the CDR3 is TGTGCCAGCCCCTTAGATACGCAGTATTTT. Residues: CASPLDTQYF.

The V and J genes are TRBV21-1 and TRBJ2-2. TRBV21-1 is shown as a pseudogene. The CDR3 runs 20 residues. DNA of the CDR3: TGTGCCAGCAGCAAATTGTTGATTTCGGAGGGGGAGCGGAGCACCGGGGAGCTGTTTTTT. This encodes CASSKLLISEGERSTGELFF.

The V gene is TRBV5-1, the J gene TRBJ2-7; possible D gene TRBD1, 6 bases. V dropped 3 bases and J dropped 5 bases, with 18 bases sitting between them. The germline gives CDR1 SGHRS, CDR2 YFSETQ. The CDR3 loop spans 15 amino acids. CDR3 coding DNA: TGCGCCAGCAGCTGGCAGGGGCAGGCTGGCCACGAGCAGTACTTC. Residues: CASSWQGQAGHEQYF.

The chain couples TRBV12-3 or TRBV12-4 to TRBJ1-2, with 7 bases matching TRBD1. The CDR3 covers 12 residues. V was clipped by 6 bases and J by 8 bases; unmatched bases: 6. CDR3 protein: CASSTGDWGYTF. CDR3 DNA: TGTGCCAGCAGCACAGGGGACTGGGGCTACACCTTC.

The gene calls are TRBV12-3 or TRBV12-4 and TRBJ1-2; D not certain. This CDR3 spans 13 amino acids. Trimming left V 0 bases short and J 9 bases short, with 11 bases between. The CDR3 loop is CASSLALPSRYTF. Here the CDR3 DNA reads TGTGCCAGCAGTTTAGCGCTACCGTCGCGCTACACCTTC.

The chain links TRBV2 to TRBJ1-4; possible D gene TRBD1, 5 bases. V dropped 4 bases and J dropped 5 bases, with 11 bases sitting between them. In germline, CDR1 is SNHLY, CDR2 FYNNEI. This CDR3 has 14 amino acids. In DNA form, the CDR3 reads TGTGCCAGCAGTGGCCTGACAGCGAATGAAAAACTGTTTTTT. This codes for CASSGLTANEKLFF.

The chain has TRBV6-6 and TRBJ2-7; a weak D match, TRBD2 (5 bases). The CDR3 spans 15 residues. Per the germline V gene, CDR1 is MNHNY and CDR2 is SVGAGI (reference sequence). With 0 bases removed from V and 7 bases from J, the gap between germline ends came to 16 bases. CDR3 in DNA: TGTGCCAGCAGTTACTCGACCCCCGGAGGTGGAGAGCAGTACTTC. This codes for CASSYSTPGGGEQYF.

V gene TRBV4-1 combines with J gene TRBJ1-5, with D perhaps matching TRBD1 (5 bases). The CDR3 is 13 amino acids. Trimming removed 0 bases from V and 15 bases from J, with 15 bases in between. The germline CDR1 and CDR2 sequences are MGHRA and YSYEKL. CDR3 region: CASSQDLGRGLHF. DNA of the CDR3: TGCGCCAGCAGCCAAGATCTGGGGCGCGGGTTGCATTTT.

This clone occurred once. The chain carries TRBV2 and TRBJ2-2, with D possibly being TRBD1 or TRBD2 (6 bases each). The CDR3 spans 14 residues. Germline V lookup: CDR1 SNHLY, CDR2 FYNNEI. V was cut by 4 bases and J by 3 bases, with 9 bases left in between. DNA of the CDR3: TGTGCCAGCAGTGGGGGGGCGGACACCGGGGAGCTGTTTTTT. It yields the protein CASSGGADTGELFF.

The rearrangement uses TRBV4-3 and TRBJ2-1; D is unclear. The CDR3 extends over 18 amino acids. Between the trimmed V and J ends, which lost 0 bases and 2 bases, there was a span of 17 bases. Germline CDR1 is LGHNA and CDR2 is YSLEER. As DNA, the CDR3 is TGCGCCAGCAGCCAAGATAGTGGGGAAGGGCTGGCCTACAATGAGCAGTTCTTC. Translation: CASSQDSGEGLAYNEQFF.

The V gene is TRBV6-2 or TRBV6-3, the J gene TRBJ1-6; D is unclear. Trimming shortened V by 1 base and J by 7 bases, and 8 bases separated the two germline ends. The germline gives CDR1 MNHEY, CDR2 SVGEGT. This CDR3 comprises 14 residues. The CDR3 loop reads CASSYFPDNSPLHF. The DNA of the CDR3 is TGTGCCAGCAGTTACTTTCCGGACAATTCACCCCTCCACTTT.

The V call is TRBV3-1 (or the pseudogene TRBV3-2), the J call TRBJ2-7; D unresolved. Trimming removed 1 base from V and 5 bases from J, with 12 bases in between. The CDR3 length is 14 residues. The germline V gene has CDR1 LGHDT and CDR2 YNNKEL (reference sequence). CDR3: CASSQVFQFHEQYF. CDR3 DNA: TGTGCCAGCAGCCAAGTATTCCAGTTCCACGAGCAGTACTTC.

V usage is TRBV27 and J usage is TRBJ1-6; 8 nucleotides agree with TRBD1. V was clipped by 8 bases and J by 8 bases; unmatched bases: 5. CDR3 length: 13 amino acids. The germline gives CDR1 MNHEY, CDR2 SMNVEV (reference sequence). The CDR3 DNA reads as TGTGCCAGCCGGACAGGGATGGATTCACCCCTCCACTTT. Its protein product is CASRTGMDSPLHF.

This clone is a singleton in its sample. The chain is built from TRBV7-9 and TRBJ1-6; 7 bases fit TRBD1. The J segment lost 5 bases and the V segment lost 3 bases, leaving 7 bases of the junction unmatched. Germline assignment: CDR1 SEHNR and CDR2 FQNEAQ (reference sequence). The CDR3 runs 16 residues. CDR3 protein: CASSFVGGDDNSPLHF. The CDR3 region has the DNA TGTGCCAGCAGCTTTGTAGGGGGCGACGATAATTCACCCCTCCACTTT.

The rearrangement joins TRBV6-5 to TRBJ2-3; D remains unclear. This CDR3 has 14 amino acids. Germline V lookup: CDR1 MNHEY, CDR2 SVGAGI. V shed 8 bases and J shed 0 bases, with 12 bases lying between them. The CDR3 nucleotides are TGTGCCAGCTCACGGAGAGCTAGCACAGATACGCAGTATTTT. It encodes CASSRRASTDTQYF.